Listed here are 25 T cell receptor beta chains from one sample, sequenced in a study of T cell repertoires and HLA-DP antigens. The protocol was immunoSEQ multiplex PCR, while the TCRdb copy is restricted to in-frame clones and leaves out a portion. Among about 89,000 clones listed, approximately 86% were seen once. The antigens of these receptors remain unknown. The specimen was CD4+ T cells from PBMCs. The receptors shown here come from a man aged 50-60 years in good health and CMV-seronegative.

The rearrangement joins TRBV6-4 to TRBJ2-3, with 10 bases matching TRBD1. The CDR3 has 15 amino acids. Germline CDR1 MRHNA, CDR2 SNTAGT. The V and J ends lost 2 bases and 1 base, in that order; junction bases with no gene match: 0. The DNA of the CDR3 is TGTGCCAGCAGTGACGGGACAGGGGGCACAGATACGCAGTATTTT. Its translation is CASSDGTGGTDTQYF.

The gene calls are TRBV10-2 and TRBJ2-5; D not certain. Trimming cost V 10 bases and J 2 bases, with 20 bases left between them. The CDR3 loop spans 15 amino acids. Germline CDR1 is WSHSY and CDR2 is SAAADI. In nucleotides, the CDR3 is TGCGCCACCCACCCACATCGGACGGAGCAAGAGACCCAGTACTTC. Translation: CATHPHRTEQETQYF.

V and J are TRBV29-1 and TRBJ2-3; D unclear. Germline-derived CDR1 and CDR2 are SQVTM and ANQGSEA. The CDR3 consists of 11 residues. V lost 6 bases and J 5 bases, leaving 9 bases between the germline ends. This CDR3 reads CSVGLGDTQYF. In DNA, the CDR3 is TGCAGCGTCGGATTGGGAGATACGCAGTATTTT.

The chain has TRBV30 and TRBJ2-7, with 10 positions matching TRBD2. V trimming: 2 bases; J trimming: 2 bases; junction bases outside the gene matches: 9. In germline, CDR1 is GTSNPN, CDR2 SVGIG (reference sequence). CDR3 size: 16 residues. The CDR3 sequence is CAWSRASGSGTYEQYF. The CDR3 DNA reads TGTGCCTGGAGTCGGGCTAGCGGGAGCGGGACCTACGAGCAGTACTTC. Looking up the rest from reference TRBV30 and TRBJ2-7 gives the full variable domain: SQTIHQWPATLVQPVGSPLSLECTVEGTSNPNLYWYRQAAGRGLQLLFYSVGIGQISSEVPQNLSASRPQDRQFILSSKKLLLSDSGFYLCAWSRASGSGTYEQYFGPGTRLTVT.

The chain carries TRBV9 and TRBJ2-5; 9 bases fit TRBD2. The CDR3 totals 16 residues. V lost 4 bases, J lost 5 bases, and 12 bases stayed unmatched. CDR1 is SGDLS, CDR2 YYNGEE, per germline. The CDR3 protein is CASSPSGLAGTETQYF. CDR3 DNA sequence: TGTGCCAGCAGCCCTAGCGGTCTAGCGGGGACGGAGACCCAGTACTTC. The full variable domain, with the rest looked up from reference TRBV9 and TRBJ2-5, is DSGVTQTPKHLITATGQRVTLRCSPRSGDLSVYWYQQSLDQGLQFLIQYYNGEERAKGNILERFSAQQFPDLHSELNLSSLELGDSALYFCASSPSGLAGTETQYFGPGTRLLVL.

J is TRBJ1-3 and V is TRBV5-1, with 8 bases fitting TRBD1. J gave up 2 bases and V 0 bases, and 1 base lay outside the gene matches. The V gene's germline CDR1 is SGHRS and CDR2 YFSETQ. This CDR3 is built from 15 residues. The CDR3 region has the DNA TGCGCCAGCAGCTTGGGACAGGGGACTGGAAACACCATATATTTT. This encodes CASSLGQGTGNTIYF.

The gene calls are TRBV4-1 and TRBJ1-2, with D hard to call. The CDR3 is made up of 14 amino acids. Trimming pared 1 base from V and 4 bases from J, leaving 10 bases between. Looked up from germline, CDR1 is MGHRA and CDR2 is YSYEKL. The CDR3 nucleotides read TGCGCCAGCAGCCAAGCCGGGAGACCCTATGGCTACACCTTC. This gives the protein CASSQAGRPYGYTF.

The J gene is TRBJ2-7, the V gene TRBV7-8; D is unclear. The V end was cut by 1 base, the J end by 0 bases, with 7 bases between. This CDR3 contains 14 residues. Per germline, CDR1 SGHVS and CDR2 FQNEAQ. The CDR3 sequence is CASSLDLSSYEQYF. The DNA for the CDR3 is TGTGCCAGCAGCTTAGATCTGAGCTCCTACGAGCAGTACTTC.

This clone was recorded only once. V usage is TRBV30 and J usage is TRBJ1-4, with D perhaps matching TRBD1 (6 bases). Between the trimmed V and J ends, which lost 5 bases and 8 bases, there was a span of 24 bases. The CDR3 is 16 residues long. Germline CDR1 GTSNPN, CDR2 SVGIG (reference sequence). The chain's CDR3 is CAWDKGGHGNREKLFF. CDR3 in DNA: TGTGCCTGGGATAAGGGGGGGCACGGAAATCGAGAAAAACTGTTTTTT.

The rearrangement joins TRBV9 to TRBJ2-3; 7 bases align to TRBD2. The CDR3 totals 16 residues. CDR1 and CDR2 from the germline V gene are SGDLS and YYNGEE. V lost 5 bases and J lost 4; bases outside the gene matches: 13. The CDR3 DNA is TGTGCCAGCAGTTCCAAACTACTAGCGAGGGCAGATACGCAGTATTTT. Amino acids: CASSSKLLARADTQYF.

V is TRBV5-1 and J is TRBJ2-3; D may be TRBD1 (6 bases). The V end lost 4 bases, the J end lost 2 bases, and 14 bases lay between the germline ends. Looked up from germline, CDR1 is SGHRS and CDR2 is YFSETQ. The CDR3 extends over 15 amino acids. The CDR3, as DNA: TGCGCCAGCAGCGAGACAGGCTACACCACAGATACGCAGTATTTT. Translated, it gives CASSETGYTTDTQYF.

The chain joins TRBV7-2 to TRBJ2-1, with TRBD2 identical over 15 bases. CDR1 is SGHTA and CDR2 is FQGNSA in the germline V gene. This CDR3 comprises 17 residues. The V and J ends lost 0 bases and 9 bases, in that order; junction bases with no gene match: 6. The CDR3 DNA sequence: TGTGCCAGCAGCTTAGCGCTAGGGGGACTAGCGGGGGGTGAGCAGTTCTTC. Translating gives CASSLALGGLAGGEQFF.

The CDR3, as DNA: TGTGCCAGTAGTAACTCGGGCAGCTACAACTATGGCTACACCTTC. This translates into CASSNSGSYNYGYTF. This chain uses TRBV19 with TRBJ1-2; D unresolved. V was clipped by 4 bases and J by 2 bases, with 14 bases between them. The CDR3 runs 15 residues. Germline loops: CDR1 LNHDA, CDR2 SQIVND (reference sequence).

For the CDR3, the DNA is TGCGCCAGCAGCCAAGGTATCACCGGGGAGCTGTTTTTT. Translated, it gives CASSQGITGELFF. This rearrangement joins TRBV4-3 to TRBJ2-2; D not certain. This CDR3 has 13 amino acids. Germline CDR1 reads LGHNA; CDR2 reads YSLEER. The V gene lost 1 base and the J gene lost 4 bases, with 4 bases spanning the gap.

The rearrangement links TRBV7-9 to TRBJ2-1, with 9 nucleotides matching TRBD2. The CDR3 is made up of 15 amino acids. The J segment lost 6 bases and the V segment lost 4 bases, leaving 7 bases of the junction unmatched. Germline V gene sequence: CDR1 SEHNR, CDR2 FQNEAQ (reference sequence). The CDR3 reads CASSYTSGYINEQFF. DNA of the CDR3: TGTGCCAGCAGCTACACTAGCGGGTATATCAATGAGCAGTTCTTC.

The chain carries TRBV19 and TRBJ1-1, with D perhaps matching TRBD1 (6 bases). Trimming removed 6 bases from V and 1 base from J, with 18 bases in between. CDR3 length equals 16 residues. Germline V lookup: CDR1 LNHDA, CDR2 SQIVND (reference sequence). The CDR3 nucleotides read TGTGCCAGTAGGCATCCGGGGGGGGCCAAGAACACTGAAGCTTTCTTT. It encodes CASRHPGGAKNTEAFF.

The V gene is TRBV7-8, the J gene TRBJ1-2; 7 bases map to TRBD1. The ends lost 0 bases at V and 4 bases at J; junction bases unmatched: 5. The CDR3 spans 15 residues. Germline CDR1 reads SGHVS; CDR2 reads FQNEAQ. CDR3 DNA sequence: TGTGCCAGCAGCTTAGCGCTTACAGGGGCCTATGGCTACACCTTC. Translating it yields CASSLALTGAYGYTF.

The chain combines TRBV11-3 with TRBJ2-2, with a weak D call TRBD1 (6 bases). This CDR3 spans 15 amino acids. V shed 4 bases and J shed 5 bases, with 14 bases lying between them. Germline-derived CDR1 and CDR2 are SGHNT and YENEEA. For the CDR3, the DNA is TGTGCCAGCAGCTCCCAGACAGGAAGGACCGGGGAGCTGTTTTTT. Protein: CASSSQTGRTGELFF.

The chain links TRBV5-1 to TRBJ2-2; no clear D gene. The ends were cut back, 6 bases at V and 6 bases at J, with 9 bases in the middle. The CDR3 loop spans 12 amino acids. The germline CDR1 and CDR2 sequences are SGHRS and YFSETQ. CDR3 nucleotides: TGCGCCAGCACTAAGGTCCCCGGGGAGCTGTTTTTT. It codes for CASTKVPGELFF.

The chain employs TRBV7-9 and TRBJ1-1, with D hard to call. The CDR3 is 15 amino acids. The V end was cut by 1 base, the J end by 4 bases, with 13 bases between. The germline V gene encodes CDR1 SEHNR and CDR2 FQNEAQ (reference sequence). The CDR3 region is CASSLVRPIGTEAFF. DNA for the CDR3: TGTGCCAGCAGCTTAGTTCGGCCAATCGGCACTGAAGCTTTCTTT.

The chain combines TRBV29-1 with TRBJ2-3, with TRBD2 matching over 10 bases. In germline, CDR1 is SQVTM, CDR2 ANQGSEA. The V gene end was trimmed by 6 bases and the J gene end by 0 bases; junction bases not matched to a gene: 6. CDR3 length: 15 residues. The CDR3 reads CSVDQLAGSTDTQYF. The DNA for the CDR3 is TGCAGCGTCGATCAACTAGCGGGAAGCACAGATACGCAGTATTTT.

J is TRBJ2-1 and V is TRBV19; D is uncertain. Trimming stripped 5 bases from V and 1 base from J, with 9 bases between. Per the germline V gene, CDR1 is LNHDA and CDR2 is SQIVND (reference sequence). The CDR3 loop spans 14 amino acids. The CDR3 loop is CASSGLVSYNEQFF. CDR3 coding DNA: TGTGCCAGTAGTGGGCTAGTGTCCTACAATGAGCAGTTCTTC.

The CDR3 nucleotides read TGTGCCAGCAGCCCCCCACGGGGGGGTTACAATGAGCAGTTCTTC. Residues: CASSPPRGGYNEQFF. This chain uses TRBV13 with TRBJ2-1, with 8 bases fitting TRBD2. Germline V lookup: CDR1 PRHDT, CDR2 FYEKMQ (reference sequence). J lost 4 bases, V lost 5 bases, and 7 bases had no gene match. This CDR3 has 15 amino acids.

This clone has only a few counts. The rearrangement uses TRBV7-3 and TRBJ2-3; D unresolved. Germline V lookup: CDR1 SGHTA, CDR2 FQGTGA. This CDR3 comprises 11 residues. The V end lost 4 bases, the J end lost 5 bases, and 4 bases lay between the germline ends. CDR3 region: CASSYGDTQYF. The CDR3 nucleotides read TGTGCCAGCAGCTACGGAGATACGCAGTATTTT.

The chain combines TRBV7-2 with TRBJ1-2; TRBD1 matches at 8 bases. The J segment lost 4 bases and the V segment lost 4 bases, leaving 5 bases of the junction unmatched. Germline CDR1 reads SGHTA; CDR2 reads FQGNSA. The CDR3 totals 14 residues. CDR3 in amino acids: CASSSTGVGYGYTF. In DNA form, the CDR3 reads TGTGCCAGCAGCTCGACAGGGGTTGGCTATGGCTACACCTTC.